A selection of T cell receptor beta chains follows, all from one sample in a study of blood T cell repertoires in COVID-19. Clones were read by immunoSEQ multiplex PCR, and TCRdb kept only the in-frame ones, dropping some. The sample holds fewer than 250,000 clones, about 90% seen once. The sequenced sample was peripheral blood. The receptors derive from a young man with COVID-19, enrolled during active disease. Both conserved end residues are part of each CDR3. The D gene is left open where the match is weak. A row's size may be missing; if present it is once, few, many or a size class.

>TRBV28|TRBJ2-7|NA|NA
CASSLLSEWIRGISYEQYF
TGTGCCAGCAGTTTATTGTCCGAGTGGATCCGGGGGATATCCTACGAGCAGTACTTC
>TRBV7-3|TRBJ2-5|TRBD2|NA
CASSIAGSGETQYF
TGTGCCAGCAGTATAGCGGGAAGCGGTGAGACCCAGTACTTC
>TRBV20-1|TRBJ2-1|NA|NA
CSASHPPGPGNEQFF
TGCAGTGCTAGTCACCCCCCGGGCCCAGGGAATGAGCAGTTCTTC
>TRBV4-1|TRBJ1-5|TRBD1|NA
CASSQPGQRNQPQHF
TGCGCCAGCAGCCAACCGGGACAGAGAAATCAGCCCCAGCATTTT
>TRBV10-3|TRBJ1-2|TRBD1|NA
CAINQGVVGYTF
TGTGCCATCAATCAGGGGGTCGTAGGCTACACCTTC
>TRBV5-1|TRBJ1-5|TRBD1|NA
CASSLAPGGSIKNQPQHF
TGCGCCAGCAGCTTGGCCCCAGGGGGCAGCATAAAAAATCAGCCCCAGCATTTT
>TRBV5-4|TRBJ1-1|NA|NA
CASSLDPGPEAFF
TGTGCCAGCAGCTTGGATCCAGGGCCTGAAGCTTTCTTT
>TRBV5-6|TRBJ1-1|NA|NA
CASSLAGGPPLNTEAFF
TGTGCCAGCAGCTTGGCGGGGGGGCCCCCCCTGAACACTGAAGCTTTCTTT
>TRBV11-2|TRBJ2-2|NA|NA
CASSPRVSDTGELFF
TGTGCCAGCAGCCCTCGGGTCTCAGACACCGGGGAGCTGTTTTTT
>TRBV6-5|TRBJ1-1|TRBD1|NA
CASSYLGQTHEAFF
TGTGCCAGCAGTTACCTGGGACAGACACATGAAGCTTTCTTT
>TRBV3-1/TRBV3-2|TRBJ1-3|NA|few
CASSQIRSSGNTIYF
TGTGCCAGCAGCCAAATCAGAAGCTCTGGAAACACCATATATTTT
>TRBV5-1|TRBJ2-2|NA|NA
CASRSGILKAVNTGELFF
TGCGCCAGCAGGTCGGGGATATTGAAAGCGGTTAACACCGGGGAGCTGTTTTTT
>TRBV2|TRBJ2-7|TRBD2|NA
CASSDLRGVYEQYF
TGTGCCAGCAGTGACTTGCGGGGGGTCTACGAGCAGTACTTC
>TRBV5-8|TRBJ1-1|NA|once
CASSALTGNTEAFF
TGTGCCAGCAGCGCCTTGACAGGGAACACTGAAGCTTTCTTT
>TRBV27|TRBJ2-7|NA|NA
CASSARTARRDEQYF
TGTGCCAGCAGTGCCCGGACGGCCAGGAGGGACGAGCAGTACTTC
>TRBV5-5|TRBJ2-7|NA|NA
CASSFAGDEQYF
TGTGCCAGCAGCTTCGCAGGGGACGAGCAGTACTTC
>TRBV6-5|TRBJ2-1|NA|NA
CASSYNRDGEFF
TGTGCCAGCAGTTACAACAGGGATGGAGAATTCTTC
>TRBV6-1|TRBJ2-7|NA|NA
CASSEQGGYEQYF
TGTGCCAGCAGTGAACAGGGGGGTTACGAGCAGTACTTC
>TRBV15|TRBJ2-7|NA|NA
CATSRGRGYEQYF
TGTGCCACCAGCAGAGGGAGAGGCTACGAGCAGTACTTC
>TRBV5-6|TRBJ1-1|TRBD1|NA
CASFWTGLNTEAFF
TGTGCCAGCTTCTGGACAGGGCTGAACACTGAAGCTTTCTTT
>TRBV29-1|TRBJ1-6|TRBD1|many
CSVAQGARNSPLHF
TGCAGCGTGGCTCAGGGGGCGCGTAATTCACCCCTCCACTTT
>TRBV27|TRBJ2-7|TRBD1|once
CASRTGQGDAYEQYF
TGTGCCAGCAGAACGGGACAGGGGGATGCTTACGAGCAGTACTTC
>TRBV2|TRBJ1-2|NA|NA
CASSGWKEFGGYTF
TGTGCCAGCAGTGGATGGAAGGAATTCGGGGGCTACACCTTC
>TRBV21-1|TRBJ1-5|NA|NA
CASRRQGARSNQPQHF
TGTGCCAGCAGAAGACAGGGGGCTCGGAGCAATCAGCCCCAGCATTTT
>TRBV7-6|TRBJ2-1|NA|NA
CASSPRWDMFNEQFF
TGTGCCAGCAGCCCACGATGGGACATGTTTAATGAGCAGTTCTTC
>TRBV28|TRBJ2-5|TRBD1|once
CASSLRDRVETQYF
TGTGCCAGCAGTTTACGGGACAGGGTAGAGACCCAGTACTTC
>TRBV2|TRBJ1-1|NA|NA
CASRVEGLDTEAFF
TGTGCCAGCAGGGTAGAGGGTTTGGACACTGAAGCTTTCTTT
>TRBV3-1/TRBV3-2|TRBJ1-3|NA|NA
CASSQESGASGNTIYF
TGTGCCAGCAGCCAAGAAAGCGGAGCCTCTGGAAACACCATATATTTT
>TRBV9|TRBJ2-4|TRBD1|NA
CASSDSSGGDIQYF
TGTGCCAGCAGCGACTCATCAGGGGGAGACATTCAGTACTTC
>TRBV11-2|TRBJ2-1|NA|few
CASSPPPRNNEQFF
TGTGCCAGCAGCCCCCCCCCTAGGAACAATGAGCAGTTCTTC
>TRBV28|TRBJ1-3|TRBD1|NA
CASSLGTGPSGNTIYF
TGTGCCAGCAGTTTAGGGACAGGGCCCTCAGGAAACACCATATATTTT
>TRBV24-1|TRBJ1-2|TRBD1|once
CATSDDRAGGYTF
TGTGCCACCAGTGACGACAGGGCCGGTGGCTACACCTTC
>TRBV18|TRBJ2-7|TRBD2|NA
CASQGLAGGQSSYEQYF
TGTGCCAGCCAGGGACTAGCGGGGGGCCAAAGCTCCTACGAGCAGTACTTC
>TRBV11-1|TRBJ1-1|TRBD1|NA
CASSSGQGWSYEAFF
TGTGCCAGCAGCTCGGGACAGGGGTGGTCCTATGAAGCTTTCTTT
>TRBV6-5|TRBJ1-5|NA|NA
CASTKRGGNNQPQHF
TGTGCCAGCACGAAACGGGGGGGAAACAATCAGCCCCAGCATTTT
>TRBV19|TRBJ1-2|NA|NA
CASSIFTNYGYTF
TGTGCCAGTAGTATCTTTACTAACTATGGCTACACCTTC
>TRBV19|TRBJ1-2|NA|once
CASSARPGQVNYGYTF
TGTGCCAGTAGTGCCCGCCCCGGTCAGGTGAACTATGGCTACACCTTC
>TRBV23-1|TRBJ1-5|NA|NA
CASSQSCRYNQPQHF
TGCGCCAGCAGTCAATCTTGCCGGTACAATCAGCCCCAGCATTTT
>TRBV18|TRBJ1-1|NA|NA
CASSGAGVGDEAFF
TGTGCCAGCTCTGGGGCAGGGGTAGGTGATGAAGCTTTCTTT
>TRBV18|TRBJ2-7|NA|NA
CASSLTQGSHYEQYF
TGTGCCAGCTCACTGACCCAGGGGTCCCACTACGAGCAGTACTTC
>TRBV11-2|TRBJ2-7|TRBD2|NA
CASSLGLAGDIYEQYF
TGTGCCAGCAGCTTAGGACTAGCGGGCGATATCTACGAGCAGTACTTC
>TRBV5-5|TRBJ2-5|TRBD2|NA
CASSPGTSGGETQYF
TGTGCCAGCAGCCCCGGGACTAGCGGGGGAGAGACCCAGTACTTC
>TRBV18|TRBJ2-1|TRBD1|NA
CASSPDQGANEQFF
TGTGCCAGCTCGCCTGACCAGGGGGCGAATGAGCAGTTCTTC
>TRBV5-5|TRBJ1-1|NA|NA
CASSLVQRDRAEAFF
TGTGCCAGCAGCTTGGTACAGAGGGATAGGGCTGAAGCTTTCTTT
>TRBV5-1|TRBJ1-2|TRBD1|NA
CASSFGGGDGYGYTF
TGCGCCAGCAGCTTCGGAGGGGGCGACGGCTATGGCTACACCTTC
>TRBV7-2|TRBJ1-1|TRBD1|once
CASSSDRGTEAFF
TGTGCCAGCAGCTCCGACAGGGGTACTGAAGCTTTCTTT
>TRBV14|TRBJ2-1|NA|NA
CASSQFRGGVVDNEQFF
TGTGCCAGCAGCCAATTTAGGGGGGGAGTCGTCGACAATGAGCAGTTCTTC
>TRBV19|TRBJ1-5|NA|NA
CASSAGMHQPQHF
TGTGCCAGTAGTGCAGGGATGCATCAGCCCCAGCATTTT
>TRBV2|TRBJ1-2|NA|NA
CASSLLPGVNYGYTF
TGTGCCAGCAGCTTGCTCCCGGGGGTTAACTATGGCTACACCTTC
>TRBV30|TRBJ1-1|NA|NA
CAWRVGGNTEAFF
TGTGCCTGGAGAGTCGGGGGGAACACTGAAGCTTTCTTT
>TRBV4-3|TRBJ1-2|NA|once
CASSQDSGQSGYTF
TGCGCCAGCAGCCAAGATAGCGGCCAGTCTGGCTACACCTTC
>TRBV3-1/TRBV3-2|TRBJ2-7|NA|NA
CASSQFTYEQYF
TGTGCCAGCAGCCAATTCACCTACGAGCAGTACTTC
>TRBV28|TRBJ2-3|NA|NA
CASSSPEGLDTQYF
TGTGCCAGCAGTTCCCCGGAGGGCCTAGATACGCAGTATTTT
>TRBV6-5|TRBJ2-1|NA|NA
CASSSLDLRVHEQFF
TGTGCCAGCAGTTCCCTGGACCTGAGGGTCCATGAGCAGTTCTTC
>TRBV6-2/TRBV6-3|TRBJ2-1|NA|NA
CASSYSRGSGGRGEQFF
TGTGCCAGCAGTTACTCGAGAGGATCCGGGGGACGAGGGGAGCAGTTCTTC
>TRBV9|TRBJ1-6|TRBD1|NA
CASSATGVGSPLHF
TGTGCCAGCAGCGCCACAGGGGTAGGTTCACCCCTCCACTTT
>TRBV4-3|TRBJ1-1|NA|NA
CASSQDLGDRRIMNTEAFF
TGCGCCAGCAGCCAAGATTTAGGGGATCGGAGAATAATGAACACTGAAGCTTTCTTT